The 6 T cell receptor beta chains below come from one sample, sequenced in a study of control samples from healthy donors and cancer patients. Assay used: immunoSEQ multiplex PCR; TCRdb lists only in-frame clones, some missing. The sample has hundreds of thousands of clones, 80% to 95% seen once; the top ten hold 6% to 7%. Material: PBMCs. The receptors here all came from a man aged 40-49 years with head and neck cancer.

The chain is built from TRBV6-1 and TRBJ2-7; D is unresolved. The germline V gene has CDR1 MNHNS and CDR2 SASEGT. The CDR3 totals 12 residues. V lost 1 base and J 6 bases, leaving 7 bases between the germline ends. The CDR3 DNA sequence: TGTGCCAGCAGTGAAGAAGTTGGCGAGCAGTACTTC. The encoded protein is CASSEEVGEQYF.

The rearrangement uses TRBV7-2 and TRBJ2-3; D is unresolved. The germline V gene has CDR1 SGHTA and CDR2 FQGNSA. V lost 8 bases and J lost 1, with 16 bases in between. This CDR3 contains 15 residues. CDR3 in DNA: TGTGCCAGCGCTTCAACTTTTGCCCGCACAGATACGCAGTATTTT. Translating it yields CASASTFARTDTQYF.

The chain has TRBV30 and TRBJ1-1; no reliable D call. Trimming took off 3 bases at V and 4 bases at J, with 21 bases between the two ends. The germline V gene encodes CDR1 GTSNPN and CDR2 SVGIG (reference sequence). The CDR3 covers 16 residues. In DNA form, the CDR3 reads TGTGCCTGGAGCGAAGGAGGTGGTTTTTTGGGCACTGAAGCTTTCTTT. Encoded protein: CAWSEGGGFLGTEAFF.

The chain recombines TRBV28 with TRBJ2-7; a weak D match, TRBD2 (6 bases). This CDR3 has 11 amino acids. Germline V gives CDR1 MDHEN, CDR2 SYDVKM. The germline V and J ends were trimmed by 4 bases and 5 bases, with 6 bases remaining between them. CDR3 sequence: CASSSGDEQYF. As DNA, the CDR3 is TGTGCCAGCAGTTCGGGGGACGAGCAGTACTTC.

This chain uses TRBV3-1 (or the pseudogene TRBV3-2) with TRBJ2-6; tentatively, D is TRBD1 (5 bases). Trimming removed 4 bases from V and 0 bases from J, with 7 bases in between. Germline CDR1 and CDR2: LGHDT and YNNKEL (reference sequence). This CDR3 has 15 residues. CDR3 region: CASSRDSSGANVLTF. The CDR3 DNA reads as TGTGCCAGCAGCCGTGACAGCTCTGGGGCCAACGTCCTGACTTTC.

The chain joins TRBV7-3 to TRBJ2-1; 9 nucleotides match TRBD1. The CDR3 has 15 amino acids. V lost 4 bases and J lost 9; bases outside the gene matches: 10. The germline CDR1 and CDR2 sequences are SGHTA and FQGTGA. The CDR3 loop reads CASSWDRDRVGEQFF. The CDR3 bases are TGTGCCAGCAGCTGGGACCGGGACAGGGTCGGTGAGCAGTTCTTC.